These 3 T cell receptor beta chains came from one sample sequenced in a study of PD-1 blockade in classical Hodgkin lymphoma. Sequenced by immunoSEQ multiplex PCR; TCRdb stores in-frame clones only, minus some. The table has around 32,000 clones, about nine tenths seen once. Sample time point: newly diagnosed, previously untreated cHL patient sample. Magnetic negative selection purified CD4+ T cells from thawed PBMCs. The sequenced sample was CD4+ T cells from blood. The receptor source for this set is a human donor with classical Hodgkin lymphoma.

This sequence joins TRBV9 and TRBJ2-7; perhaps D is TRBD1 or TRBD2 (5 bases each). The germline gives CDR1 SGDLS, CDR2 YYNGEE. The CDR3 loop spans 15 amino acids. V dropped 3 bases and J dropped 0 bases, with 13 bases sitting between them. For the CDR3, the DNA is TGTGCCAGCAGCGCTGGGGACCTGAGCTCCTACGAGCAGTACTTC. Translated: CASSAGDLSSYEQYF. Filled out from reference TRBV9 and TRBJ2-7, the complete variable domain reads DSGVTQTPKHLITATGQRVTLRCSPRSGDLSVYWYQQSLDQGLQFLIQYYNGEERAKGNILERFSAQQFPDLHSELNLSSLELGDSALYFCASSAGDLSSYEQYFGPGTRLTVT.

V and J are TRBV5-1 and TRBJ2-6; TRBD1 matches at 8 bases. Germline loops: CDR1 SGHRS, CDR2 YFSETQ. With V trimmed by 1 base and J by 1 base, 7 bases remained unmatched. This CDR3 spans 18 amino acids. This CDR3 is CASSLNNRGASGANVLTF. The CDR3 DNA reads as TGCGCCAGCAGCTTGAATAACAGGGGGGCATCTGGGGCCAACGTCCTGACTTTC.

The J gene is TRBJ2-7, the V gene TRBV27, with 7 bases identical to TRBD2. The CDR3 is made up of 14 amino acids. The germline gives CDR1 MNHEY, CDR2 SMNVEV (reference sequence). Germline trimming cut 4 bases from V and 6 bases from J; bases unmatched to any gene: 9. This chain's CDR3 is CASSWSSGGFEQYF. CDR3 nucleotide sequence: TGTGCCAGCAGTTGGTCTTCGGGAGGCTTCGAGCAGTACTTC.